These 31 T cell receptor beta chains were all obtained from the same sample, sequenced in a study of blood T cells in healthy people across ages. Together with a sample-barcoded 5' primer, a J-beta primer mix was included in a second PCR lasting roughly 6 to 12 cycles. TCRdb re-called the 5' RACE reads with MiXCR, one entry per CDR3 protein. Here the sample spans 1.5 million or so distinct CDR3 sequences, around 39% being singletons. The sequencing input was blood. The receptors shown here come from a young woman in good health.

This clonotype was observed a few times. This rearrangement joins TRBV12-3 or TRBV12-4 to TRBJ2-5; TRBD1 might be the D (6 bases). The germline V and J ends were trimmed by 5 bases and 0 bases, with 10 bases remaining between them. This CDR3 has 14 residues. CDR3 region: CASSGGHHQETQYF. For the CDR3, the DNA is TGTGCCAGCAGTGGGGGACACCACCAAGAGACCCAGTACTTC.

The genes are TRBV12-3 or TRBV12-4 and TRBJ2-7; 11 bases agree with TRBD2. The trim removed 6 bases at V and 7 bases at J, leaving 14 bases unmatched. This CDR3 is 16 amino acids long. In DNA, the CDR3 is TGTGCCAGCAGCAAGACTAGCGGGACGGAATACAATGAGCAGTACTTC. It specifies CASSKTSGTEYNEQYF.

This clonotype has more than one count but fewer than ten. This CDR3 is CASRSANREQFF. CDR3 nucleotide sequence: TGTGCCAGCAGATCAGCGAATCGGGAGCAGTTCTTC. This chain connects TRBV12-3 or TRBV12-4 to TRBJ2-1, with D unclear. V was clipped by 6 bases and J by 10 bases, with 13 bases between them. The length of the CDR3 is 12 residues.

The chain has TRBV7-2 and TRBJ1-2, with D unclear. Germline loops: CDR1 SGHTA, CDR2 FQGNSA. This CDR3 contains 13 residues. Trimming cost V 10 bases and J 4 bases, with 16 bases left between them. The CDR3 region has the DNA TGTGCCAAACGGGAGGGAAATAGCTATGGCTACACCTTC. Its translation is CAKREGNSYGYTF.

In this sample, this clonotype turned up a few times. V gene TRBV6-5 combines with J gene TRBJ2-3; D is uncertain. This CDR3 is 16 amino acids long. V dropped 0 bases and J dropped 0 bases, with 10 bases sitting between them. The germline gives CDR1 MNHEY, CDR2 SVGAGI. CDR3 sequence (DNA): TGTGCCAGCAGTTACTCCCCAGCGCCAAGCACAGATACGCAGTATTTT. As protein: CASSYSPAPSTDTQYF.

The CDR3 sequence is CASGRDRTIYEQYF. The CDR3 bases are TGTGCCAGCGGCCGGGACAGGACTATCTACGAGCAGTACTTC. The chain links TRBV14 to TRBJ2-7; 8 bases map to TRBD1. The CDR3 runs to 14 residues. Germline V gives CDR1 SGHDN, CDR2 FVKESK. Losses at the gene ends were 8 bases for V and 3 bases for J; bases not matched to a gene: 9.

The V call is TRBV27, the J call TRBJ2-1; 16 bases map to TRBD2. J gave up 14 bases and V 6 bases, and 7 bases lay outside the gene matches. The germline gives CDR1 MNHEY, CDR2 SMNVEV (reference sequence). The CDR3 consists of 14 residues. CDR3: CASRGTSGRAVEFF. In DNA form, the CDR3 reads TGTGCCAGCAGGGGGACTAGCGGGAGGGCCGTCGAGTTCTTC.

CDR3 residues: CASSKVQGGCGTDTQYF. CDR3 in DNA: TGTGCCAGCAGCAAAGTGCAGGGCGGGTGTGGCACAGATACGCAGTATTTT. The chain recombines TRBV21-1 with TRBJ2-3; the D call in the table, TRBD1, was not verified against the DNA. TRBV21-1 is reported as a pseudogene. This CDR3 is 17 amino acids long.

With respect to this clonotype: At one end, the junction sequence differs from germline, possibly due to a read error. The chain recombines TRBV20-1 with TRBJ2-7; D may match TRBD1 or TRBD2 (5 bases each). The CDR3 loop spans 16 amino acids. Germline V gene data show CDR1 as DFQATT and CDR2 as SNEGSKA (reference sequence). CDR3 residues: CSAGGGGPSVSYEQYF. The CDR3 nucleotides read TGCAGTGCTGGGGGTGGCGGGCCGTCAGTATCCTATGAGCAGTACTTC.

This clonotype was detected only once. CDR3 sequence reads: CSAPKSGLVGEQYF. DNA of the CDR3: TGCAGTGCACCAAAGAGTGGGCTAGTCGGGGAGCAGTACTTC. The genes are TRBV20-1 and TRBJ2-1, with D unclear. The better agreement between TRBJ2-7 and the DNA end casts doubt on the J call. The CDR3 contains 14 residues. Per the germline V gene, CDR1 is DFQATT and CDR2 is SNEGSKA (reference sequence).

This chain uses TRBV12-3 or TRBV12-4 with TRBJ1-5, with a tentative D call TRBD1 (6 bases). Trimming removed 5 bases at V and 5 bases at J, with 16 bases between. This CDR3 comprises 15 residues. The CDR3 spells CASSTSDRIDQPQHF. CDR3 nucleotide sequence: TGTGCCAGCAGTACCAGCGACAGGATTGATCAGCCCCAGCATTTT.

The chain is built from TRBV7-2 and TRBJ2-7, with a possible D match to TRBD2 (5 bases). This CDR3 is 15 amino acids long. CDR1 SGHTA and CDR2 FQGNSA come from the germline V gene. Trimming took off 5 bases at V and 7 bases at J, with 21 bases between the two ends. The CDR3 DNA follows: TGTGCCAGCAGCCCGAGGGAGTTAAAGGAAAATGAGCAGTACTTC. Amino acids: CASSPRELKENEQYF.

This chain connects TRBV9 to TRBJ2-7; either TRBD1 or TRBD2 may supply D (6 bases each). V lost 0 bases and J 0 bases, leaving 10 bases between the germline ends. This CDR3 spans 15 amino acids. CDR1 is SGDLS, CDR2 YYNGEE, per germline. The CDR3 region is CASSVGGGYSYEQYF. CDR3 sequence (DNA): TGTGCCAGCAGCGTAGGAGGGGGGTACTCCTACGAGCAGTACTTC.

V and J are TRBV4-2 and TRBJ2-7, with TRBD2 matching 8 bases. The CDR3 runs 18 residues. V trimming: 0 bases; J trimming: 4 bases; junction bases outside the gene matches: 14. CDR1 LGHNA and CDR2 YNFKEQ come from the germline V gene. The CDR3: CASSQDLVSGTQGYEQYF. CDR3 DNA sequence: TGTGCCAGCAGCCAAGATCTGGTTAGCGGGACTCAGGGGTACGAGCAGTACTTC.

V gene TRBV4-2 combines with J gene TRBJ2-5, with D possibly called TRBD1 or TRBD2 (5 bases each). Germline V gives CDR1 LGHNA, CDR2 YNFKEQ. This CDR3 comprises 16 residues. Trimming removed 0 bases at V and 5 bases at J, with 16 bases between. CDR3 in DNA: TGTGCCAGCAGCCAAGAACGGGACCCGGGGTGGGAGACCCAGTACTTC. The encoded protein is CASSQERDPGWETQYF.

A few counts support this clonotype. The J gene is TRBJ2-2, the V gene TRBV27; the D gene is possibly TRBD2 (7 bases). CDR3 size: 16 residues. Germline assignment: CDR1 MNHEY and CDR2 SMNVEV (reference sequence). The V and J ends lost 2 bases and 5 bases respectively, with 15 bases between them. The CDR3 DNA is TGTGCCAGCAGTTTAGGGCTAGAGGGGGGGACCGGGGAGCTGTTTTTT. The encoded protein is CASSLGLEGGTGELFF.

The chain links TRBV6-6 to TRBJ1-1, with TRBD1 identical over 11 bases. Germline values: CDR1 MNHNY, CDR2 SVGAGI (reference sequence). Trimming took 7 bases from V and 0 from J; bases not matched to a gene: 4. The CDR3 extends over 15 amino acids. The chain's CDR3 is CASTRTGGMNTEAFF. DNA for the CDR3: TGTGCCAGCACTAGGACAGGGGGCATGAACACTGAAGCTTTCTTT.

This clonotype showed up just a few times. The chain recombines TRBV5-1 with TRBJ2-7; 7 bases match TRBD1. Germline V gene sequence: CDR1 SGHRS, CDR2 YFSETQ. The CDR3 totals 14 residues. V lost 3 bases to trimming and J lost 1 base; unmatched junction nucleotides: 4. CDR3 DNA sequence: TGCGCCAGCAGCTACCGACAGGGATCCTACGAGCAGTACTTC. It encodes CASSYRQGSYEQYF.

This clonotype came up a few times. The chain joins TRBV4-2 to TRBJ1-5, with TRBD1 matching 7 bases. In germline, CDR1 is LGHNA, CDR2 YNFKEQ. The CDR3 totals 14 residues. J gave up 10 bases and V 1 base, and 7 bases lay outside the gene matches. CDR3 sequence reads: CASSQGGGGDPQHF. The DNA of the CDR3 is TGTGCCAGCAGCCAAGGGGGAGGGGGCGATCCCCAGCATTTT.

This clonotype came up many times. The chain uses TRBV5-1 and TRBJ1-5; 10 positions agree with TRBD1. The V gene end was trimmed by 2 bases and the J gene end by 7 bases; junction bases not matched to a gene: 6. From germline, CDR1 is SGHRS and CDR2 YFSETQ. The CDR3 runs 15 residues. The CDR3 DNA sequence: TGCGCCAGCAGCTTCTCCGGGACAGGGGACCAGCCCCAGCATTTT. Translated, it gives CASSFSGTGDQPQHF.

Only a few counts were recorded for this clonotype. The V gene is TRBV7-9, the J gene TRBJ1-1; weak D call: TRBD1 (5 bases). The germline gives CDR1 SEHNR, CDR2 FQNEAQ (reference sequence). The length of the CDR3 is 12 residues. Trimming took 5 bases from V and 3 from J, leaving 7 bases between them. CDR3 DNA sequence: TGTGCCAGCAGCCGCAGGGACACTGAAGCTTTCTTT. Its translation is CASSRRDTEAFF.

Turning to this clonotype: A far larger clone is off by one base, so a read error is likely. The rearrangement links TRBV12-3 or TRBV12-4 to TRBJ2-7; no reliable D call. The CDR3 loop spans 13 amino acids. The chain's CDR3 is CARSLGPSYEQYF. CDR3 DNA sequence: TGTGCCCGCAGTTTAGGCCCCTCCTACGAGCAGTACTTC.

The chain couples TRBV3-1 to TRBJ1-5, with no clear D. The CDR3 sequence is 12 residues long. Germline CDR1 and CDR2: LGHDT and YNNKEL (reference sequence). V was shortened by 3 bases and J by 9 bases, with 9 bases between the two germline ends. CDR3 residues: CASSQVDLPQHF. The CDR3 nucleotides are TGTGCCAGCAGCCAGGTCGACCTGCCCCAGCATTTT.

As for this clonotype: Lacking the conserved final phenylalanine or tryptophan, this CDR3 likely reflects a read error. The V and J genes are TRBV27 and TRBJ1-6; D call uncertain. This CDR3 contains 16 residues. The V end lost 1 base, the J end lost 7 bases, and 14 bases lay between the germline ends. The V gene's germline CDR1 is MNHEY and CDR2 SMNVEV (reference sequence). CDR3 protein: CASSLYGGVLNSPLHL. Here the CDR3 DNA reads TGTGCCAGCAGTTTATATGGTGGAGTATTAAATTCACCCCTCCACCTT.

The sample holds one count of this clonotype. The V and J genes are TRBV20-1 and TRBJ2-7; tentatively, D is TRBD1 (6 bases). Germline V gene sequence: CDR1 DFQATT, CDR2 SNEGSKA (reference sequence). This CDR3 spans 13 amino acids. V was shortened by 6 bases and J by 0 bases, with 12 bases between the two germline ends. The DNA for the CDR3 is TGCAGTGCCATGACAGGTCTCTCCTACGAGCAGTACTTC. Encoded protein: CSAMTGLSYEQYF.

This clonotype came up a few times. J is TRBJ2-5 and V is TRBV7-9, with 9 bases lining up with TRBD2. There are 16 residues in the CDR3. The germline V gene has CDR1 SEHNR and CDR2 FQNEAQ (reference sequence). Trimming took 0 bases from V and 5 from J; bases not matched to a gene: 7. CDR3 nucleotide sequence: TGTGCCAGCAGCTTAGCGGCAGGACTAGCGACCGAGACCCAGTACTTC. Translated: CASSLAAGLATETQYF. The entire variable domain, with the rest obtained from reference TRBV7-9 and TRBJ2-5, is as follows: DTGVSQNPRHKITKRGQNVTFRCDPISEHNRLYWYRQTLGQGPEFLTYFQNEAQLEKSRLLSDRFSAERPKGSFSTLEIQRTEQGDSAMYLCASSLAAGLATETQYFGPGTRLLVL.

This clonotype has a handful of counts. The chain couples TRBV11-2 to TRBJ2-1; D call uncertain. CDR1 is SGHAT, CDR2 FQNNGV, per germline. V was clipped by 4 bases and J by 7 bases, with 5 bases between them. The CDR3 length is 11 residues. Here the CDR3 DNA reads TGTGCCAGCAGCTGGTCAAATGAGCAGTTCTTC. Encoded protein: CASSWSNEQFF. Looking up the rest from reference TRBV11-2 and TRBJ2-1 gives the full variable domain: EAGVAQSPRYKIIEKRQSVAFWCNPISGHATLYWYQQILGQGPKLLIQFQNNGVVDDSQLPKDRFSAERLKGVDSTLKIQPAKLEDSAVYLCASSWSNEQFFGPGTRLTVL.

The chain is built from TRBV28 and TRBJ2-4; maybe TRBD1 (6 bases). TRBJ2-7 matches the DNA end more closely, so the J call is doubtful. Germline CDR1 is MDHEN and CDR2 is SYDVKM. The CDR3 covers 13 residues. CDR3 in amino acids: CASGTGKVYEQYF. The CDR3 DNA reads TGTGCCAGCGGCACAGGGAAGGTCTACGAGCAGTACTTC.

The sample holds one count of this clonotype. The rearrangement links TRBV27 to TRBJ2-1; 7 bases align to TRBD2. The CDR3 is made up of 17 amino acids. V lost 6 bases, J lost 8 bases, and 19 bases stayed unmatched. Germline assignment: CDR1 MNHEY and CDR2 SMNVEV (reference sequence). The DNA for the CDR3 is TGTGCCAGCAGGAGTACCGGGGCGGGAGTGGGATTCGATGAGCAGTTCTTC. It encodes CASRSTGAGVGFDEQFF.

The chain links TRBV5-1 to TRBJ1-3; TRBD1 is a possible D gene (5 bases). Trimming pared 0 bases from V and 2 bases from J, leaving 9 bases between. This CDR3 has 15 amino acids. In germline, CDR1 is SGHRS, CDR2 YFSETQ. CDR3: CASSLAGGTGNTIYF. The CDR3 bases are TGCGCCAGCAGCTTGGCGGGGGGTACTGGAAACACCATATATTTT.

The rearrangement links TRBV27 to TRBJ2-7; D not certain. Germline loops: CDR1 MNHEY, CDR2 SMNVEV (reference sequence). Deletions cut 2 bases from V and 3 bases from J, with 8 bases between. There are 13 residues in the CDR3. The CDR3 DNA is TGTGCCAGCAGTTTAGACTTATACTACGAGCAGTACTTC. Its protein product is CASSLDLYYEQYF.